What follows are 17 T cell receptor beta chains derived from one specimen sequenced in a study of post-analysis software for immune sequencing data. Broader study findings: Included in a set of roughly five TRBV segments more frequent in patients than controls were TRBV5-6, TRBV5-1 and TRBV20-1.

Unique molecular identifiers were present in the TCR beta cDNA libraries. Using its own MiXCR run on the PCR reads, TCRdb lists one record per CDR3 protein. The top ten clones hold 7.6% of a sample with 350,000 to 500,000 distinct CDR3 sequences, about 40% of them seen once. These receptors lack a known antigen. The sample was blood. The receptors derive from a girl aged 2 to 10 with multiple sclerosis.

This clonotype showed up just a few times. V is TRBV7-2 and J is TRBJ2-1; TRBD2 agrees at 10 bases. The CDR3 extends over 17 amino acids. V was pared by 0 bases and J by 5 bases, with 7 bases of the junction left unmatched. Germline values: CDR1 SGHTA, CDR2 FQGNSA. The CDR3 spells CASSLAPASGRDNEQFF. The CDR3 bases are TGTGCCAGCAGCTTAGCGCCGGCTAGCGGGAGAGACAATGAGCAGTTCTTC.

This chain uses TRBV29-1 with TRBJ2-7, with TRBD1 as a possible D gene (6 bases). V was shortened by 0 bases and J by 7 bases, with 13 bases between the two germline ends. The CDR3 runs 13 residues. Germline CDR1 SQVTM, CDR2 ANQGSEA. The CDR3 sequence is CSVEDSTGSEQYF. The CDR3 DNA is TGCAGCGTTGAAGACTCCACAGGGAGTGAGCAGTACTTC.

The chain joins TRBV29-1 to TRBJ2-7; TRBD2 agrees at 7 bases. The CDR3 runs to 11 residues. CDR1 is SQVTM, CDR2 ANQGSEA, per germline. Germline trimming cut 8 bases from V and 3 bases from J; bases unmatched to any gene: 4. CDR3 sequence (DNA): TGCAGCATTGGGGGGGACTACGAGCAGTACTTC. This codes for CSIGGDYEQYF.

J is TRBJ2-5 and V is TRBV19, with 7 nucleotides matching TRBD2. Trimming took 5 bases from V and 2 from J; bases not matched to a gene: 8. Germline CDR1 is LNHDA and CDR2 is SQIVND (reference sequence). The CDR3 consists of 15 residues. The CDR3 coding sequence is TGTGCCAGTAGTTTGTGGGGGGGATCTCAAGAGACCCAGTACTTC. This sequence encodes CASSLWGGSQETQYF. The full variable domain, completed using reference TRBV19 and TRBJ2-5, is DGGITQSPKYLFRKEGQNVTLSCEQNLNHDAMYWYRQDPGQGLRLIYYSQIVNDFQKGDIAEGYSVSREKKESFPLTVTSAQKNPTAFYLCASSLWGGSQETQYFGPGTRLLVL.

The V and J genes are TRBV7-3 and TRBJ2-5; 7 bases are shared with TRBD2. V was clipped by 5 bases and J by 11 bases; unmatched bases: 14. This CDR3 has 14 residues. The germline gives CDR1 SGHTA, CDR2 FQGTGA. CDR3 DNA sequence: TGTGCCAGCAGCCTAGGGAGGGCCGAGGGTGAGCAGTACTTC. This translates into CASSLGRAEGEQYF.

With regard to this clonotype: One junction end disagrees with the germline gene, perhaps due to a read error. The genes are TRBV29-1 and TRBJ2-7; 8 positions agree with TRBD1. The length of the CDR3 is 15 residues. CDR1 and CDR2 from the germline V gene are SQVTM and ANQGSEA. Written as DNA, the CDR3 is TGCAGCGTTGAACCCGCGACAGGGGAGAGCTACAAGCAGTACTTC. Protein product: CSVEPATGESYKQYF.

For this clonotype: One end of the junction is discordant with germline, which a read error may explain. J is TRBJ2-7 and V is TRBV25-1; D possibly corresponds to TRBD1 (6 bases). The CDR3 has 14 residues. Germline V gene lookup returns CDR1 MGHDK and CDR2 SYGVNS. The CDR3 bases are TGTGCCAGCAGCCCTACCGGGACACCCAACGAGGAGTACTTC. Translation: CASSPTGTPNEEYF.

This clonotype has a handful of counts. The chain recombines TRBV10-3 with TRBJ1-1, with TRBD1 matching over 9 bases. This CDR3 comprises 15 residues. J gave up 1 base and V 6 bases, and 6 bases lay outside the gene matches. Germline V lookup: CDR1 ENHRY, CDR2 SYGVKD. CDR3 residues: CAIRRTGDGNTEAFF. The CDR3 DNA reads as TGTGCCATCAGACGGACAGGGGATGGGAACACTGAAGCTTTCTTT.

The V call is TRBV5-1, the J call TRBJ2-7; D possibly corresponds to TRBD2 (6 bases). Deletions cut 4 bases from V and 11 bases from J, with 16 bases between. This CDR3 is 12 amino acids long. Germline V gene lookup returns CDR1 SGHRS and CDR2 YFSETQ. The CDR3, as DNA: TGCGCCAGCAGCCCCGACGGGGGTTCCAAGTACTTC. It specifies CASSPDGGSKYF.

The rearrangement uses TRBV28 and TRBJ2-2, with D unclear. The V end was cut by 2 bases, the J end by 5 bases, with 6 bases between. CDR1 and CDR2 (germline): MDHEN, SYDVKM. The CDR3 loop spans 13 amino acids. The DNA of the CDR3 is TGTGCCAGCAGTTTAACTCATACCGGGGAGCTGTTTTTT. Its protein is CASSLTHTGELFF. Supplemented by reference TRBV28 and TRBJ2-2, the full variable domain reads DVKVTQSSRYLVKRTGEKVFLECVQDMDHENMFWYRQDPGLGLRLIYFSYDVKMKEKGDIPEGYSVSREKKERFSLILESASTNQTSMYLCASSLTHTGELFFGEGSRLTVL.

The chain carries TRBV3-1 and TRBJ2-1; D uncertain. The CDR3 is 15 amino acids. Germline assignment: CDR1 LGHDT and CDR2 YNNKEL (reference sequence). With 0 bases removed from V and 0 bases from J, the gap between germline ends came to 6 bases. In nucleotides, the CDR3 is TGTGCCAGCAGCCAAGAATTCAGCTCCTACAATGAGCAGTTCTTC. Translated: CASSQEFSSYNEQFF.

The genes are TRBV15 and TRBJ2-7, with a possible D match to TRBD1 (5 bases). Trimming took 1 base from V and 6 from J, leaving 13 bases between them. The CDR3 totals 14 residues. The germline V gene encodes CDR1 LNHNV and CDR2 YYDKDF (reference sequence). CDR3 sequence (DNA): TGTGCCACCAGCAGAGTGGCAGGGAATGGCGAGCAGTACTTC. It encodes CATSRVAGNGEQYF.

This clonotype was observed a few times. This chain joins TRBV20-1 and TRBJ1-1, with D unresolved. This CDR3 spans 11 amino acids. CDR1 DFQATT and CDR2 SNEGSKA come from the germline V gene (reference sequence). The V end lost 2 bases, the J end lost 2 bases, and 3 bases lay between the germline ends. The CDR3 bases are TGCAGTGCTAGATTCAACACTGAAGCTTTCTTT. Translation: CSARFNTEAFF.

The chain links TRBV6-2 or TRBV6-3 to TRBJ1-1, with 8 bases aligning to TRBD1. The CDR3 has 15 residues. Looked up from germline, CDR1 is MNHEY and CDR2 is SVGEGT. After removal of 5 bases from V and 6 bases from J, the junction contained 11 bases not matched to a gene. CDR3 sequence reads: CASSLPNRGIPEAFF. The CDR3 bases are TGTGCCAGCAGTCTCCCAAACAGGGGGATCCCTGAAGCTTTCTTT.

CDR3 sequence: CASSWGTGVNTGELFF. CDR3 in DNA: TGTGCCAGCAGCTGGGGGACAGGGGTGAACACCGGGGAGCTGTTTTTT. This chain links TRBV12-3 or TRBV12-4 with TRBJ2-2; 10 positions match TRBD1. This CDR3 spans 16 amino acids. Germline trimming cut 6 bases from V and 1 base from J; bases unmatched to any gene: 5.

This clonotype was recorded a few times. This rearrangement joins TRBV5-5 to TRBJ1-2; a possible D gene is TRBD1 (6 bases). CDR3 size: 17 residues. CDR1 is SGHKS, CDR2 YYEKEE, per germline (reference sequence). V was trimmed by 2 bases and J by 2 bases, leaving 19 bases between them. The CDR3 region has the DNA TGTGCCAGCAGCTTACCGGGGGCGCACGGCTGGAACTATGGCTACACCTTC. Amino acid sequence: CASSLPGAHGWNYGYTF.

The DNA of the CDR3 is TGTGCCAGCACCTCAGGGTCTTTCTCCTACAATGAGCAGTTCTTC. Amino acids: CASTSGSFSYNEQFF. The chain couples TRBV7-2 to TRBJ2-1; tentatively, D is TRBD1 (5 bases). V was clipped by 7 bases and J by 0 bases, with 13 bases between them. The CDR3 is 15 residues long. Germline CDR1 and CDR2: SGHTA and FQGNSA.